Each of the 4 T cell receptor beta chains below was sequenced from the same sample in a study of lymphopenia after photon versus proton radiotherapy. Data came from immunoSEQ multiplex PCR; TCRdb stores just in-frame clones and leaves some out. The data show tens of thousands of clones, about 90% seen once. The sample was peripheral blood, taken from a patient treated with proton-based radiotherapy. The receptors derive from a woman aged 70 to 79 with pancreatic cancer. Some clones in this sample may be carry-over from other donors' samples.

This clone was seen only once. The V gene is TRBV19, the J gene TRBJ1-2; TRBD1 agrees at 10 bases. This CDR3 spans 17 amino acids. Germline CDR1 reads LNHDA; CDR2 reads SQIVND (reference sequence). V was pared by 10 bases and J by 1 base, with 15 bases of the junction left unmatched. The CDR3 nucleotides are TGTGCCACCAAACCGGGACAGGGGATTCGTGTTAACTATGGCTACACCTTC. This sequence encodes CATKPGQGIRVNYGYTF.

The chain employs TRBV7-9 and TRBJ1-1, with no clear D. This CDR3 is built from 13 residues. Germline V lookup: CDR1 SEHNR, CDR2 FQNEAQ (reference sequence). The germline V and J ends were trimmed by 5 bases and 1 base, with 8 bases remaining between them. CDR3 DNA sequence: TGTGCCAGCAGCCCGCCGTCGAACACTGAAGCTTTCTTT. It yields the protein CASSPPSNTEAFF.

The J gene is TRBJ1-4, the V gene TRBV29-1; no clear D. From germline, CDR1 is SQVTM and CDR2 ANQGSEA. The CDR3 runs to 12 residues. Deletions cut 7 bases from V and 7 bases from J, with 13 bases between. This CDR3 is CSAQFGREKLFF. Written as DNA, the CDR3 is TGCAGCGCCCAATTCGGTCGTGAAAAACTGTTTTTT.

The CDR3 reads CASSLKAGGSTDTQYF. The CDR3 nucleotides are TGCGCCAGCAGCTTGAAGGCGGGGGGTAGCACAGATACGCAGTATTTT. The V and J genes are TRBV5-1 and TRBJ2-3; the match to TRBD2 covers 8 bases. J gave up 0 bases and V 1 base, and 4 bases lay outside the gene matches. Germline V gene data show CDR1 as SGHRS and CDR2 as YFSETQ. This CDR3 is 16 amino acids long.